The 14 T cell receptor beta chains in this list originate from one sample, sequenced in a study of post-analysis software for immune sequencing data. No cognate antigen is known for these TCRs. General study findings and limits: Compared with controls, patients had more of 4 to 6 TRBV segments, including TRBV5-6, TRBV5-1 and TRBV20-1.

TCR beta cDNA libraries had unique molecular identifiers. TCRdb ran MiXCR on the PCR reads and lists one entry per CDR3 protein. The top ten hold around 10% of the sample, which has about 680,000 distinct CDR3 sequences, approximately 60% seen once. The sample consisted of blood. Receptor source: a girl aged 2 to 10 with multiple sclerosis.

The chain has TRBV7-9 and TRBJ2-4; D uncertain. The J call may be in error: the DNA end matches TRBJ2-7 better. Germline lookup yields CDR1 SEHNR and CDR2 FQNEAQ (reference sequence). This CDR3 has 12 amino acids. This CDR3 reads CASSLGVLEQYF. The CDR3 DNA is TGTGCCAGCAGCTTAGGGGTACTCGAGCAGTACTTC.

V usage is TRBV20-1 and J usage is TRBJ2-3; D gene unclear. CDR1 DFQATT and CDR2 SNEGSKA come from the germline V gene (reference sequence). The ends were cut back, 1 base at V and 4 bases at J, with 3 bases in the middle. The CDR3 runs 11 residues. The DNA of the CDR3 is TGCAGTGCTAGAGGTTCAGATACGCAGTATTTT. Translated: CSARGSDTQYF.

The V gene is TRBV5-5, the J gene TRBJ2-7; TRBD2 aligns across 10 bases. CDR3 size: 17 residues. Trimming cost V 1 base and J 5 bases; bases outside gene matches: 12. Germline V gene lookup returns CDR1 SGHKS and CDR2 YYEKEE (reference sequence). CDR3 protein: CASSLRSSGSRVDEQYF. The CDR3 region has the DNA TGTGCCAGCAGCTTGAGGTCTAGCGGGAGTAGAGTGGACGAGCAGTACTTC.

This clonotype was found once. The J gene is TRBJ2-7, the V gene TRBV20-1; 8 bases line up with TRBD1. The CDR3 is 15 amino acids. The germline CDR1 and CDR2 sequences are DFQATT and SNEGSKA (reference sequence). Losses at the gene ends were 2 bases for V and 4 bases for J; bases not matched to a gene: 10. The CDR3 DNA follows: TGCAGTGCTAGAATTTCCGGGACAGGAGGATACGAGCAGTACTTC. It is translated as CSARISGTGGYEQYF.

A few counts support this clonotype. The genes are TRBV10-3 and TRBJ2-1, with 7 bases fitting TRBD2. Unmatched junction bases numbered 9, after V lost 3 bases and J lost 7 bases. This CDR3 comprises 15 residues. CDR1 ENHRY and CDR2 SYGVKD come from the germline V gene. This chain's CDR3 is CAISDRTSIKNEQFF. CDR3 DNA: TGTGCCATCAGTGACAGGACTAGTATAAAGAATGAGCAGTTCTTC.

This clonotype has a handful of counts. The rearrangement joins TRBV27 to TRBJ2-7; tentatively, D is TRBD1 or TRBD2 (5 bases each). CDR3 length equals 11 residues. The V gene lost 7 bases and the J gene lost 6 bases, with 10 bases spanning the gap. Germline CDR1 MNHEY, CDR2 SMNVEV (reference sequence). The CDR3 here is CASITGPEQYF. CDR3 nucleotide sequence: TGTGCCAGCATAACGGGACCCGAGCAGTACTTC.

The chain couples TRBV20-1 to TRBJ2-7, with TRBD1 matching 11 bases. With 2 bases clipped from V and 0 bases from J, the junction kept 6 bases outside the gene matches. The CDR3 is 16 residues long. Germline-derived CDR1 and CDR2 are DFQATT and SNEGSKA (reference sequence). The CDR3 here is CSARPMGTGGSYEQYF. DNA of the CDR3: TGCAGTGCTAGACCTATGGGGACAGGGGGCTCCTACGAGCAGTACTTC.

In its sample, this clonotype was seen a few times. The V gene is TRBV4-1, the J gene TRBJ1-1; perhaps TRBD1 as D (5 bases). This CDR3 has 13 amino acids. The V and J ends lost 4 bases and 5 bases respectively, with 11 bases between them. Germline V gives CDR1 MGHRA, CDR2 YSYEKL. CDR3 amino acids: CASSPLGGTEAFF. Here the CDR3 DNA reads TGCGCCAGCAGCCCCCTTGGGGGGACTGAAGCTTTCTTT.

This clonotype was found once. The CDR3: CASSQGRGFTDTQYF. CDR3 DNA: TGCGCCAGCAGCCAAGGCAGGGGGTTTACAGATACGCAGTATTTT. This chain joins TRBV5-1 and TRBJ2-3; TRBD1 matches at 7 bases. CDR1 and CDR2 (germline): SGHRS, YFSETQ. With 4 bases clipped from V and 3 bases from J, the junction kept 8 bases outside the gene matches. The CDR3 runs 15 residues.

J is TRBJ2-1 and V is TRBV4-2; 9 bases line up with TRBD2. From germline, CDR1 is LGHNA and CDR2 YNFKEQ. CDR3 length: 14 residues. J was trimmed by 9 bases and V by 5 bases; bases with no gene match: 8. The CDR3 coding sequence is TGTGCCAGCAGCTCGGCGGGGGGGCACGGTGAGCAGTTCTTC. It encodes CASSSAGGHGEQFF.

V usage is TRBV7-2 and J usage is TRBJ1-6; D gene unclear. CDR1 is SGHTA, CDR2 FQGNSA, per germline. V lost 1 base and J 6 bases, leaving 13 bases between the germline ends. The CDR3 covers 16 residues. The CDR3 here is CASSLVGGVANSPLHF. For the CDR3, the DNA is TGTGCCAGCAGCTTAGTCGGTGGGGTGGCTAATTCACCCCTCCACTTT.

This clonotype was seen a handful of times. The J gene is TRBJ1-1, the V gene TRBV5-1; possibly TRBD1 for D (5 bases). V was trimmed by 6 bases and J by 9 bases, leaving 15 bases between them. Germline lookup yields CDR1 SGHRS and CDR2 YFSETQ. The CDR3 extends over 12 amino acids. The CDR3 sequence: CASTDERQKAFF. The CDR3 coding sequence is TGCGCCAGCACCGACGAAAGACAGAAAGCTTTCTTT.

The DNA of the CDR3 is TGTGCCACCAGTGATATTATGCGAGCAACTTACAATGAGCAGTTCTTC. This encodes CATSDIMRATYNEQFF. This chain uses TRBV24-1 with TRBJ2-1; D remains unclear. The CDR3 covers 16 residues. The germline V gene encodes CDR1 KGHDR and CDR2 SFDVKD. Trimming removed 3 bases at V and 4 bases at J, with 15 bases between.

The chain has TRBV21-1 and TRBJ1-4; the D call TRBD1 from the table was never checked on the DNA. TRBV21-1 is shown as a pseudogene. The CDR3 is 17 amino acids. DNA for the CDR3: TGTGCCAGCAGCAACTTGCGGCACCGGGACAGGGACGAAAAACTGTTTTTT. Residues: CASSNLRHRDRDEKLFF.